The clone carrying this T cell receptor (beta chain) was seen only a few times. The antigen is not known. This entry belongs to a study of response to subunit inactivated influenza vaccine. Study-wide findings and caveats: Every seasonal influenza vaccination brings in few new T cells, the authors suggested.

MiXCR, applied by TCRdb to the RT-PCR reads, yields one record per CDR3 protein. The sample lists roughly 500,000 distinct CDR3 sequences, about 25% occurring once. The CDR3 consists of 14 residues. V was clipped by 5 bases and J by 0 bases, with 9 bases between them. Germline values: CDR1 SGHTA, CDR2 FQGNSA. V is TRBV7-2 and J is TRBJ2-3; D perhaps matches TRBD2 (5 bases). This receptor was identified in a man aged 50-60 years who received an inactivated influenza vaccine. Sequenced material: CD4+ T cells sorted from PBMCs, taken around 5 days after vaccination. CDR3 amino acids: CASSRDGSTDTQYF. The CDR3 DNA is TGTGCCAGCAGCCGGGATGGCAGCACAGATACGCAGTATTTT.